The T cell receptor (beta chain) under discussion was sequenced for a study of blood T cells in healthy people across ages. Trimming pared 2 bases from V and 8 bases from J, leaving 19 bases between. CDR1 is MGHRA and CDR2 is YSYEKL in the germline V gene. CDR3 length equals 16 residues. It was with a sample-barcoded 5' primer and a J-beta primer mix that a second PCR of roughly 7 to 12 cycles was run. Via MiXCR, TCRdb re-called the 5' RACE reads, giving one row per CDR3 protein. The repertoire holds just under 550,000 distinct CDR3 sequences, approximately 25% seen once, with around 10% in the top ten. The same data also contributed to another study, on T cells of mothers and their children.

The sequenced sample consisted of blood. The receptor was derived from a boy younger than 18 in good health. The chain is built from TRBV4-1 and TRBJ2-1, with a possible D match to TRBD2 (6 bases). CDR3 region: CASSQPGDYNFDEQFF. The DNA of the CDR3 is TGCGCCAGCAGCCAACCGGGAGACTACAATTTCGATGAGCAGTTCTTC.